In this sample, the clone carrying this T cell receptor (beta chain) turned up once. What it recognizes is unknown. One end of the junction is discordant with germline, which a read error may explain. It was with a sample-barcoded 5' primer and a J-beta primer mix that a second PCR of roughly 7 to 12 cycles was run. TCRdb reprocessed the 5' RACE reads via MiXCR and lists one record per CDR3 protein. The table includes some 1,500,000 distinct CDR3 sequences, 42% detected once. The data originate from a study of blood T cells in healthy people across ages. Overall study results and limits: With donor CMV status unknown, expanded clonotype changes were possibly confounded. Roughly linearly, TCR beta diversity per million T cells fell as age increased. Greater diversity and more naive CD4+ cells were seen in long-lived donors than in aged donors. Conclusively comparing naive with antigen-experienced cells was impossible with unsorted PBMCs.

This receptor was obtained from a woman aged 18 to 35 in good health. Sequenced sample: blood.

The CDR3 here is CSARPDRVGADAQYF. The CDR3, as DNA: TGCAGTGCTAGACCCGACAGGGTAGGGGCAGATGCGCAGTATTTT. This chain links TRBV20-1 with TRBJ2-3; 7 nucleotides line up with TRBD1. Germline CDR1 DFQATT, CDR2 SNEGSKA (reference sequence). The CDR3 has 15 amino acids.